The next 25 T cell receptor beta chains were all read from a single sample in a study of OX40 agonist ivuxolimab in advanced cancers. Library generation was performed with the immunoSEQ multiplex PCR assay. What TCRdb holds here is the immuneACCESS table cut down to in-frame rearrangements. Part of the clones is not present; checked against another copy, under half of the missing clones reflect an unresolved V gene, and the others are unexplained. This sample has 80,000 or so clones in its table, and about 83% of those were observed once. The ten largest account for approximately 25% of the sample. The sample was CD4+ or CD8+ T cells sorted from blood, taken in a trial of the OX40 agonist ivuxolimab. The receptors derive from an adult with an advanced solid tumor such as melanoma, head and neck, liver or kidney cancer.

The chain recombines TRBV28 with TRBJ1-1, with D possibly matching TRBD1 (6 bases). The V and J ends lost 4 bases and 7 bases respectively, with 22 bases between them. The CDR3 is 16 amino acids. Germline assignment: CDR1 MDHEN and CDR2 SYDVKM. CDR3 nucleotide sequence: TGTGCCAGCAGTTATACAGGGCCTATTACACGGAGTGAAGCTTTCTTT. Translating gives CASSYTGPITRSEAFF.

This chain joins TRBV5-1 and TRBJ2-5; D is unclear. The J call may be incorrect, as the DNA end agrees better with TRBJ2-7. Germline V gene sequence: CDR1 SGHRS, CDR2 YFSETQ. The CDR3 covers 14 residues. CDR3 region: CASSLVGNSYEQYF. The CDR3 DNA follows: TGCGCCAGCAGCTTGGTTGGGAACTCCTACGAGCAGTACTTC.

This clone came up a few times. V usage is TRBV21-1 and J usage is TRBJ1-1. TRBV21-1 is reported as a pseudogene. The length of the CDR3 is 15 residues. The CDR3 protein is CASSLRTMENTEAFF. CDR3 nucleotide sequence: TGTGCCAGCAGCTTAAGGACTATGGAGAACACTGAAGCTTTCTTT.

The V and J genes are TRBV18 and TRBJ2-2; 9 positions agree with TRBD2. CDR3 length equals 18 residues. V gave up 0 bases and J gave up 5 bases; unmatched junction bases: 10. Per germline, CDR1 KGHSH and CDR2 LQKENI. CDR3 loop: CASSPPRFAGGLTGELFF. For the CDR3, the DNA is TGTGCCAGCTCACCACCCCGCTTTGCGGGGGGGTTGACCGGGGAGCTGTTTTTT.

This chain connects TRBV5-6 to TRBJ2-1; D might be TRBD2 (6 bases). This CDR3 spans 15 amino acids. Between the trimmed V and J ends, which lost 2 bases and 7 bases, there was a span of 16 bases. Germline CDR1 and CDR2: SGHDT and YYEEEE. DNA for the CDR3: TGTGCCAGCAGCTTTGGGACTCGTTCGAATAATGAGCAGTTCTTC. Protein sequence: CASSFGTRSNNEQFF.

The chain couples TRBV6-6 to TRBJ2-7; TRBD1 aligns across 11 bases. The CDR3 has 15 amino acids. Germline-derived CDR1 and CDR2 are MNHNY and SVGAGI (reference sequence). With 6 bases clipped from V and 4 bases from J, the junction kept 8 bases outside the gene matches. CDR3 nucleotide sequence: TGTGCCAGCAGCCGTCCGGGACAGGGGGTGTACGAGCAGTACTTC. Its protein product is CASSRPGQGVYEQYF.

V usage is TRBV11-2 and J usage is TRBJ2-6; D not resolved. V was cut by 2 bases and J by 2 bases, with 7 bases left in between. CDR3 length equals 15 residues. Germline V gives CDR1 SGHAT, CDR2 FQNNGV. CDR3 amino acids: CASSLMGTGANVLTF. CDR3 sequence (DNA): TGTGCCAGCAGCTTAATGGGTACTGGGGCCAACGTCCTGACTTTC.

The chain joins TRBV19 to TRBJ1-1; TRBD1 is a possible D gene (6 bases). CDR3 length equals 14 residues. Per germline, CDR1 LNHDA and CDR2 SQIVND (reference sequence). Trimming cost V 6 bases and J 5 bases, with 16 bases left between them. The CDR3 region has the DNA TGTGCCAGTAGCCTCGGACAGAGATGGACTGAAGCTTTCTTT. Translated, it gives CASSLGQRWTEAFF.

This clone was seen only a few times. V and J are TRBV5-1 and TRBJ2-1, with 11 nucleotides matching TRBD2. The CDR3 extends over 17 amino acids. The trim removed 2 bases at V and 0 bases at J, leaving 4 bases unmatched. Germline V gene data show CDR1 as SGHRS and CDR2 as YFSETQ. The DNA of the CDR3 is TGCGCCAGCAGCTTCACTAGCGGGAGAGACTCCTACAATGAGCAGTTCTTC. Its protein product is CASSFTSGRDSYNEQFF.

The rearrangement uses TRBV30 and TRBJ1-2; 8 nucleotides align to TRBD1. The CDR3 spans 13 residues. V dropped 2 bases and J dropped 7; count of bases not matched to a gene: 6. In germline, CDR1 is GTSNPN, CDR2 SVGIG (reference sequence). The CDR3 nucleotides are TGTGCCTGGAGTCTACAAGACAGGGGTGGCTACACCTTC. Translating it yields CAWSLQDRGGYTF.

This clone has only one observation. A read error may account for a junction end that differs from germline. The rearrangement uses TRBV5-1 and TRBJ2-1, with TRBD2 identical over 9 bases. CDR1 is SGHRS, CDR2 YFSETQ, per germline. This CDR3 is built from 15 residues. The CDR3, as DNA: TGCGCCAGCAGCTTGGCACTAGCGGGTGACAATGAGCGGTTCTTC. Its protein is CASSLALAGDNERFF.

V and J are TRBV5-6 and TRBJ1-3; 10 bases align to TRBD1. Germline values: CDR1 SGHDT, CDR2 YYEEEE. CDR3 length equals 14 residues. J gave up 8 bases and V 3 bases, and 5 bases lay outside the gene matches. The CDR3 here is CASSSDRGGDTIYF. The CDR3 nucleotides read TGTGCCAGCAGCTCGGACAGGGGGGGAGACACCATATATTTT.

This clone was picked up one time. The chain has TRBV19 and TRBJ2-1; D tentatively fits TRBD1 or TRBD2 (5 bases each). V was pared by 7 bases and J by 6 bases, with 19 bases between. Germline V gene data show CDR1 as LNHDA and CDR2 as SQIVND (reference sequence). The CDR3 totals 15 residues. CDR3 bases: TGTGCCAGTAATGGAGGACCGGGACGGGGCAATGAGCAGTTCTTC. This translates into CASNGGPGRGNEQFF.

The rearrangement links TRBV10-1 to TRBJ2-3; D call uncertain. V gave up 3 bases and J gave up 0 bases, with 7 bases separating them. This CDR3 has 14 residues. Germline lookup yields CDR1 WNHNN and CDR2 SYGVQD (reference sequence). The CDR3: CASSDEDSTDTQYF. The DNA of the CDR3 is TGCGCCAGCAGTGATGAGGATAGCACAGATACGCAGTATTTT.

The chain couples TRBV2 to TRBJ1-6; unclear D gene. The CDR3 sequence is 15 residues long. Trimming left V 3 bases short and J 5 bases short, with 11 bases between. Per the germline V gene, CDR1 is SNHLY and CDR2 is FYNNEI. This CDR3 is CASSDWVSDNSPLHF. Written as DNA, the CDR3 is TGTGCCAGCAGTGATTGGGTCAGTGATAATTCACCCCTCCACTTT. The variable domain in full, completed from reference TRBV2 and TRBJ1-6, reads EPEVTQTPSHQVTQMGQEVILRCVPISNHLYFYWYRQILGQKVEFLVSFYNNEISEKSEIFDDQFSVERPDGSNFTLKIRSTKLEDSAMYFCASSDWVSDNSPLHFGNGTRLTVT.

This chain connects TRBV7-9 to TRBJ2-7, with TRBD2 matching 8 bases. The trim removed 5 bases at V and 1 base at J, leaving 10 bases unmatched. Per germline, CDR1 SEHNR and CDR2 FQNEAQ (reference sequence). The CDR3 runs to 16 residues. CDR3 sequence (DNA): TGTGCCAGCAGCCCTGACGGGACTAGATCATCCTACGAGCAGTACTTC. Translating it yields CASSPDGTRSSYEQYF.

The rearrangement links TRBV11-3 to TRBJ1-1; D gene unclear. Germline V gene sequence: CDR1 SGHNT, CDR2 YENEEA. Deletions cut 5 bases from V and 1 base from J, with 8 bases between. The CDR3 contains 13 residues. CDR3 region: CASSRGGNTEAFF. CDR3 nucleotides: TGTGCCAGCAGCCGAGGTGGGAACACTGAAGCTTTCTTT.

The chain is built from TRBV4-2 and TRBJ2-7; a weak D match, TRBD2 (6 bases). The V end lost 5 bases, the J end lost 6 bases, and 23 bases lay between the germline ends. Germline values: CDR1 LGHNA, CDR2 YNFKEQ. This CDR3 contains 16 residues. The CDR3, as DNA: TGTGCCAGCAGCTTGTGGGGTAAGACTAGTATGGGCGAGCAGTACTTC. Its protein product is CASSLWGKTSMGEQYF.

The chain combines TRBV7-2 with TRBJ2-5; 9 nucleotides match TRBD1. Germline V CDR1 and CDR2: SGHTA, FQGNSA. The J segment lost 4 bases and the V segment lost 4 bases, leaving 7 bases of the junction unmatched. This CDR3 is built from 15 residues. CDR3: CASSWETGGGETQYF. As DNA, the CDR3 is TGTGCCAGCAGCTGGGAGACAGGGGGTGGAGAGACCCAGTACTTC.

This chain's CDR3 is CAWSVGTGYTF. The CDR3 DNA reads TGTGCCTGGAGTGTAGGGACTGGCTACACCTTC. The chain joins TRBV30 to TRBJ1-2, with D possibly TRBD1 on 5 matching bases. The CDR3 length is 11 residues. Germline V gene sequence: CDR1 GTSNPN, CDR2 SVGIG (reference sequence). V dropped 0 bases and J dropped 7 bases, with 6 bases sitting between them.

The chain links TRBV5-5 to TRBJ2-2; TRBD1 agrees at 7 bases. V lost 5 bases, J lost 0 bases, and 7 bases stayed unmatched. CDR1 is SGHKS, CDR2 YYEKEE, per germline (reference sequence). The CDR3 totals 16 residues. The CDR3 loop reads CASRAPGQPNTGELFF. The CDR3 region has the DNA TGTGCCAGCAGAGCGCCGGGACAGCCGAACACCGGGGAGCTGTTTTTT.

The chain combines TRBV5-1 with TRBJ1-2; maybe TRBD1 (5 bases). Germline-derived CDR1 and CDR2 are SGHRS and YFSETQ. The CDR3 runs to 15 residues. Trimming took off 0 bases at V and 4 bases at J, with 13 bases between the two ends. DNA for the CDR3: TGCGCCAGCAGCTTGGGGTCGACAGATCCCTATGGCTACACCTTC. It encodes CASSLGSTDPYGYTF.

This chain uses TRBV5-1 with TRBJ1-1; no reliable D call. The CDR3 consists of 13 residues. Deletions cut 4 bases from V and 4 bases from J, with 11 bases between. In germline, CDR1 is SGHRS, CDR2 YFSETQ. The CDR3 loop is CASSLPGVTEAFF. In DNA form, the CDR3 reads TGCGCCAGCAGCCTCCCCGGGGTCACTGAAGCTTTCTTT. Supplemented by reference TRBV5-1 and TRBJ1-1, the full variable domain reads KAGVTQTPRYLIKTRGQQVTLSCSPISGHRSVSWYQQTPGQGLQFLFEYFSETQRNKGNFPGRFSGRQFSNSRSEMNVSTLELGDSALYLCASSLPGVTEAFFGQGTRLTVV.

The chain recombines TRBV4-3 with TRBJ2-1; 10 positions agree with TRBD2. V lost 1 base, J lost 5 bases, and 8 bases stayed unmatched. CDR3 length: 17 amino acids. The germline V gene has CDR1 LGHNA and CDR2 YSLEER. The CDR3 nucleotides are TGCGCCAGCAGCCAAGGTCTGACTAGCGGGCGGGACAATGAGCAGTTCTTC. Protein sequence: CASSQGLTSGRDNEQFF.

The J gene is TRBJ2-3, the V gene TRBV6-1; no definite D call. CDR1 and CDR2 (germline): MNHNS, SASEGT. Deletions cut 7 bases from V and 5 bases from J, with 16 bases between. The CDR3 is made up of 14 amino acids. CDR3 loop: CASIKDLEKDTQYF. The CDR3 DNA sequence: TGTGCCAGCATTAAGGACCTGGAGAAAGATACGCAGTATTTT.